This T cell receptor (beta chain) derives from a study of a mutant IDH1 vaccine in newly diagnosed glioma. Study-wide background: Treated patients showed a male proportion of approximately 62%, a female proportion of about 38%, and a mean age of around 39 years. Antecedent treatment encompassed radiotherapy, temozolomide, or their combination; the majority received both.

The length of the CDR3 is 14 residues. Germline V CDR1 and CDR2: MNHNS, SASEGT. Deletions cut 6 bases from V and 3 bases from J, with 14 bases between. Method: immunoSEQ multiplex PCR; TCRdb's copy keeps in-frame clones and lacks some. The sample has over 30,000 clones, approximately 90% seen once. About this clone itself: Antigen unknown.

Time point described: week 47, end of study. Every vaccination contained 300 ug of the mutant IDH1 20-mer peptide and was paired with topical imiquimod. Each tumor in the donors was a new WHO grade 3 or 4 astrocytoma, IDH1-mutant and ATRX-lost. V and J are TRBV6-1 and TRBJ1-1; no definite D call. This receptor was obtained from a woman in her 30s with glioma. This material consisted of PBMCs, taken from a glioma patient whose treatment included an IDH1 peptide vaccine. The CDR3 protein is CASRIIIRDTEAFF. The DNA of the CDR3 is TGTGCCAGCAGGATAATTATCCGGGACACTGAAGCTTTCTTT.